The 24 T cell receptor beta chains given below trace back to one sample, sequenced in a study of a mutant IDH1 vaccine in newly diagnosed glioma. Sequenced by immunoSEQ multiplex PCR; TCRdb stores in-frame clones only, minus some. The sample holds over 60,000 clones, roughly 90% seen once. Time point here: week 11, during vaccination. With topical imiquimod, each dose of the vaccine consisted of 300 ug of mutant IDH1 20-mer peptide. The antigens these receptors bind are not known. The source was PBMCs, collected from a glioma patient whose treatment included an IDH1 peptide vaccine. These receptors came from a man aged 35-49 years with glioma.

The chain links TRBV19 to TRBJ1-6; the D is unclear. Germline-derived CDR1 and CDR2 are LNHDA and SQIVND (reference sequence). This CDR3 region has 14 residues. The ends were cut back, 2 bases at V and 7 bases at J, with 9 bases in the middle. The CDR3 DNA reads TGTGCCAGTAGTATATCGACTGTGAATTCACCCCTCCACTTT. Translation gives CASSISTVNSPLHF.

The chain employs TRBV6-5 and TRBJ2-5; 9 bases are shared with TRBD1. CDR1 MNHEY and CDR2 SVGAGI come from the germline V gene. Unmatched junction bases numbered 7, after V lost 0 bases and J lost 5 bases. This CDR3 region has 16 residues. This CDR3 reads CASSYSPGQGRETQYF. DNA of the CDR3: TGTGCCAGCAGTTACTCCCCGGGACAGGGAAGGGAGACCCAGTACTTC.

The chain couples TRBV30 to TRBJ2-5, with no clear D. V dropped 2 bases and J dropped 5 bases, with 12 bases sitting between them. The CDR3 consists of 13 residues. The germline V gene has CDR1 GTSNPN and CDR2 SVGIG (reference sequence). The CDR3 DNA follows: TGTGCCTGGAGTCAAGGGTTGAAGGAGACCCAGTACTTC. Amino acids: CAWSQGLKETQYF.

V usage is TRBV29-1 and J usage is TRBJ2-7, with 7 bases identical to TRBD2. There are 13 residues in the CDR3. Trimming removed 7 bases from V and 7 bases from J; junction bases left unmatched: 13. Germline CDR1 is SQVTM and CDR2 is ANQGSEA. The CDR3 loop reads CSALSGGGGEQYF. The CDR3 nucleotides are TGCAGCGCCCTCTCGGGCGGGGGAGGGGAGCAGTACTTC.

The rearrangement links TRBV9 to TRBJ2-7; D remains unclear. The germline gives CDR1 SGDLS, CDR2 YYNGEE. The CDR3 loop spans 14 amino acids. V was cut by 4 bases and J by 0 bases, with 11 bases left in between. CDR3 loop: CASSPMWSSYEQYF. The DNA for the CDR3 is TGTGCCAGCAGCCCTATGTGGTCCTCCTACGAGCAGTACTTC.

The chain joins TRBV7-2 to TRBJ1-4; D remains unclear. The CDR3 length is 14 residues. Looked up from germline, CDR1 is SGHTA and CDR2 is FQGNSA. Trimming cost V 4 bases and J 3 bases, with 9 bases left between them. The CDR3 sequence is CASSSASSNEKLFF. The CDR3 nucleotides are TGTGCCAGCAGCTCCGCCAGCTCTAATGAAAAACTGTTTTTT. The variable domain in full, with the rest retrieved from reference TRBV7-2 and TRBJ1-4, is GAGVSQSPSNKVTEKGKDVELRCDPISGHTALYWYRQSLGQGLEFLIYFQGNSAPDKSGLPSDRFSAERTGGSVSTLTIQRTQQEDSAVYLCASSSASSNEKLFFGSGTQLSVL.

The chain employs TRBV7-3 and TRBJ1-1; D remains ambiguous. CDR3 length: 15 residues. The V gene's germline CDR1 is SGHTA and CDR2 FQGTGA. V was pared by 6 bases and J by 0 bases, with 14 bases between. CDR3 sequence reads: CASRRKGWVNTEAFF. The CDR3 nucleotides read TGTGCCAGCAGGCGAAAAGGGTGGGTGAACACTGAAGCTTTCTTT.

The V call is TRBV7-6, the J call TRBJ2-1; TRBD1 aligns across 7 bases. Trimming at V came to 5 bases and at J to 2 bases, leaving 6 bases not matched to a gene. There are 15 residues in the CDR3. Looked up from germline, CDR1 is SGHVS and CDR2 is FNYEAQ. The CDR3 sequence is CASSRGQETYNEQFF. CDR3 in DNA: TGTGCCAGCAGCCGAGGACAGGAGACCTACAATGAGCAGTTCTTC.

The CDR3 protein is CASSMAQGAGRNQPQHF. The DNA for the CDR3 is TGTGCCAGTAGTATGGCACAGGGGGCTGGTCGCAATCAGCCCCAGCATTTT. The chain has TRBV19 and TRBJ1-5; 9 bases line up with TRBD1. Trimming took 3 bases from V and 2 from J; bases not matched to a gene: 8. The CDR3 runs 17 residues. CDR1 and CDR2 from the germline V gene are LNHDA and SQIVND (reference sequence).

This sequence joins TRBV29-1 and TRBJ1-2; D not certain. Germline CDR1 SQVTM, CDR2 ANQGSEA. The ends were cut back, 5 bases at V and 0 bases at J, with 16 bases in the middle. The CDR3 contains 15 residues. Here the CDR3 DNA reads TGCAGCGTTCCCGGCGGGATCGGCACTAACTATGGCTACACCTTC. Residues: CSVPGGIGTNYGYTF.

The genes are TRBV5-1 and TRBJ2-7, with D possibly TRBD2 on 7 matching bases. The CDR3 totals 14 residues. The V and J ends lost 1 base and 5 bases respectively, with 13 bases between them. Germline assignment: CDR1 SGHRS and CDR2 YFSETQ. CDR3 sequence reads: CASSLMGGPDEQYV. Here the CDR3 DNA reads TGCGCCAGCAGCTTGATGGGGGGGCCGGACGAGCAGTACGTC.

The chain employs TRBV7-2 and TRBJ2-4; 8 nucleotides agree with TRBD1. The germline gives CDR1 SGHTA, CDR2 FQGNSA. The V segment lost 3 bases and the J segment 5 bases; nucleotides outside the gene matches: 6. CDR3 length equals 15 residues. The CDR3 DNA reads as TGTGCCAGCAGCTTGAACCGGGACAGGCAAAACATTCAGTACTTC. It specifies CASSLNRDRQNIQYF.

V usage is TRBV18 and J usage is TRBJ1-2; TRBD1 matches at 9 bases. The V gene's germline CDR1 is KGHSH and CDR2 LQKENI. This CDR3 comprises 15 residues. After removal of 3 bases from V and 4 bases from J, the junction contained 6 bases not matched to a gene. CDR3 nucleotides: TGTGCCAGCTCACCCGACTGGGGACAGGGCTATGGCTACACCTTC. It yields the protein CASSPDWGQGYGYTF.

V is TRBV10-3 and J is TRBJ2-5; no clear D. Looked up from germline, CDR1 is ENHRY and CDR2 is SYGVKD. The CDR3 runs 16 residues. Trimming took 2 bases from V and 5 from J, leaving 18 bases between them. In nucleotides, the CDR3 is TGTGCCATCAGTGAGATGGGTACAGTGAGCAGGGAGACCCAGTACTTC. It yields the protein CAISEMGTVSRETQYF.

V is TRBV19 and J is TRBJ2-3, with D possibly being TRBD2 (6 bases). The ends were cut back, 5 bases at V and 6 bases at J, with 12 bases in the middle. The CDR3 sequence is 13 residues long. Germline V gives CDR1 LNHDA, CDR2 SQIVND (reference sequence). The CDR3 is CASSPRDLDTQYF. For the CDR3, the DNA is TGTGCCAGTAGTCCCCGGGACTTGGATACGCAGTATTTT.

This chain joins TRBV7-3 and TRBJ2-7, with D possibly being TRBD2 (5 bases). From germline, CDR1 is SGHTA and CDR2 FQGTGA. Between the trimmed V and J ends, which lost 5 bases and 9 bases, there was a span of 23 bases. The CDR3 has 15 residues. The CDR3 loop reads CASSMLAGGPDAQYF. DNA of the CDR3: TGTGCCAGCAGCATGCTGGCGGGCGGACCCGACGCGCAGTACTTC. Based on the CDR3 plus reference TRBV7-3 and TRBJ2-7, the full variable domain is GAGVSQTPSNKVTEKGKYVELRCDPISGHTALYWYRQSLGQGPEFLIYFQGTGAADDSGLPNDRFFAVRPEGSVSTLKIQRTERGDSAVYLCASSMLAGGPDAQYFGPGTRLTVT.

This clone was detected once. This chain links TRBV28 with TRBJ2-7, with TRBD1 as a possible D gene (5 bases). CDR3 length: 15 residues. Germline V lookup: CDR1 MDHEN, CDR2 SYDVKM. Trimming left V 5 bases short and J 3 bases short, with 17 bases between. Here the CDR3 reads CASSPYTGLVYEQYV. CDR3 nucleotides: TGTGCCAGCAGTCCATACACAGGTCTGGTCTACGAGCAGTACGTC.

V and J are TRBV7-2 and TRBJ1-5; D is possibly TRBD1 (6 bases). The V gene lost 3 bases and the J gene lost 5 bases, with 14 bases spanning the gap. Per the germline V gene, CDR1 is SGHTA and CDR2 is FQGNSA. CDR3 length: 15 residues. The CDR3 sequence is CASSFRGGFDQPQHF. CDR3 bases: TGTGCCAGCAGCTTCCGAGGGGGATTCGATCAGCCCCAGCATTTT.

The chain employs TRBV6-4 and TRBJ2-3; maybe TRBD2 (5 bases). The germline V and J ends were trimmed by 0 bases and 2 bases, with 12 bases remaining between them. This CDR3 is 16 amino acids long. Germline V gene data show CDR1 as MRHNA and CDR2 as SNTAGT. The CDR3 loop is CASSDSAGTLTDTQYF. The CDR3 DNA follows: TGTGCCAGCAGTGACTCCGCGGGCACCCTCACAGATACGCAGTATTTT.

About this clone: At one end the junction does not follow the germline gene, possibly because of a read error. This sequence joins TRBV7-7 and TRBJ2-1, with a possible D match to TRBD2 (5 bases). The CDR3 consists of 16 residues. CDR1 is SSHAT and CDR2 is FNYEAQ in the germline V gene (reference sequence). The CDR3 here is CASSLSVGGEYNEQFF. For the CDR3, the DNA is TGTGCTAGCAGCTTATCAGTAGGAGGTGAATACAATGAGCAGTTCTTC.

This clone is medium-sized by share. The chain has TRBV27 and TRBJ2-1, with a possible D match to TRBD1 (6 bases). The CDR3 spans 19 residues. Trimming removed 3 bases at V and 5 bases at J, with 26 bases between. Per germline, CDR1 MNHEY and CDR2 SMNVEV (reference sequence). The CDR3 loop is CASSLRGSDGALRNNEQFF. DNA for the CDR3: TGTGCCAGCAGTTTGAGGGGGTCGGATGGAGCGTTACGTAACAATGAGCAGTTCTTC.

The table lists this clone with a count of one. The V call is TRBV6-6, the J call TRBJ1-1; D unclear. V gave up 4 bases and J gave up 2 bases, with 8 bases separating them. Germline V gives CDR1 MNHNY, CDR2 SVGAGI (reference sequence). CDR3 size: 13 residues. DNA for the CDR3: TGTGCCAGCAGTTCCGGACCAAACACTGAAGCTTTCTTT. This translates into CASSSGPNTEAFF.

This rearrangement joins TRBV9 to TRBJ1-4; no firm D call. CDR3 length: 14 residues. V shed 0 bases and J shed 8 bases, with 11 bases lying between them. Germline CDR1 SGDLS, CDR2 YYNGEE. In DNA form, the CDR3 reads TGTGCCAGCAGCGTAGACGGTCGGTCAGAAAAACTGTTTTTT. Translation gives CASSVDGRSEKLFF.

This chain's CDR3 is CAISARSRASTDTQYF. In DNA form, the CDR3 reads TGTGCCATCAGTGCTCGGAGCAGGGCATCCACAGATACGCAGTATTTT. This sequence joins TRBV10-3 and TRBJ2-3, with D possibly being TRBD1 (5 bases). The germline V gene encodes CDR1 ENHRY and CDR2 SYGVKD. The CDR3 totals 16 residues. Trimming cost V 4 bases and J 2 bases, with 16 bases left between them.